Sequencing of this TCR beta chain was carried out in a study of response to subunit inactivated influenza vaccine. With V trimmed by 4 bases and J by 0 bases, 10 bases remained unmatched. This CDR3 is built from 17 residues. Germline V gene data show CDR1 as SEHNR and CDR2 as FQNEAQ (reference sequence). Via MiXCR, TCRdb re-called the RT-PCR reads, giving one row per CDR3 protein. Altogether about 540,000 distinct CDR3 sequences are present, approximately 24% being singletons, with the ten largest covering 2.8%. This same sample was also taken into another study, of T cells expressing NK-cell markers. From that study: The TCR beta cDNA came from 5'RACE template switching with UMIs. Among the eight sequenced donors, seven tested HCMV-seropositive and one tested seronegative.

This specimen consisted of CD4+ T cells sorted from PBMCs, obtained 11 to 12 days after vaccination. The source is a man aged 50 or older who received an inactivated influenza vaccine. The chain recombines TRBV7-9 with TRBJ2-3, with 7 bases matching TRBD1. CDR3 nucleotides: TGTGCCAGCAGCTCCCCCGGACAGGACCTCAGCACAGATACGCAGTATTTT. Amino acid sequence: CASSSPGQDLSTDTQYF.